Below are 32 T cell receptor beta chains sequenced from a single sample in a study of technical replicates of blood from a few donors. The assay was immunoSEQ multiplex PCR, and TCRdb's table has in-frame clones only and misses some. The table shows more than 65,000 clones, with 90% to 95% occurring only once. The sequenced sample consisted of T cells isolated from PBMCs. The receptors were gathered from a human donor in good health.

The rearrangement uses TRBV2 and TRBJ2-7; 10 nucleotides match TRBD1. V lost 6 bases to trimming and J lost 5 bases; unmatched junction nucleotides: 7. Germline CDR1 SNHLY, CDR2 FYNNEI. This CDR3 region has 14 residues. The CDR3 loop reads CASSPGQGRNEQYF. The CDR3 bases are TGTGCCAGCAGCCCGGGACAGGGGAGGAACGAGCAGTACTTC.

This rearrangement joins TRBV7-8 to TRBJ2-1, with 9 bases identical to TRBD2. The V segment lost 6 bases and the J segment 8 bases; nucleotides outside the gene matches: 11. Germline V gene sequence: CDR1 SGHVS, CDR2 FQNEAQ. This CDR3 is 15 amino acids long. The DNA for the CDR3 is TGTGCCAGCAGTAGTAGCGGGAGCTATTCCCATGAGCAGTTCTTC. Translation gives CASSSSGSYSHEQFF.

V and J are TRBV10-2 and TRBJ2-2, with D possibly TRBD2 on 6 matching bases. CDR1 and CDR2 (germline): WSHSY, SAAADI. V was trimmed by 8 bases and J by 4 bases, leaving 17 bases between them. The CDR3 is 15 amino acids. The CDR3 sequence is CASRELGETTGELFF. The DNA of the CDR3 is TGCGCCAGCCGGGAGCTGGGAGAGACCACCGGGGAGCTGTTTTTT.

The chain recombines TRBV11-2 with TRBJ2-3, with D unclear. The CDR3 totals 12 residues. Trimming removed 2 bases at V and 4 bases at J, with 4 bases between. Germline V CDR1 and CDR2: SGHAT, FQNNGV. The CDR3 reads CASSLLPDTQYF. In nucleotides, the CDR3 is TGTGCCAGCAGCTTACTCCCAGATACGCAGTATTTT. The complete variable domain, with remaining parts taken from reference TRBV11-2 and TRBJ2-3, reads EAGVAQSPRYKIIEKRQSVAFWCNPISGHATLYWYQQILGQGPKLLIQFQNNGVVDDSQLPKDRFSAERLKGVDSTLKIQPAKLEDSAVYLCASSLLPDTQYFGPGTRLTVL.

The DNA for the CDR3 is TGTGCCATCAGTGGACAGGGGGAAACCGGGGAGCTGTTTTTT. As protein: CAISGQGETGELFF. V usage is TRBV10-3 and J usage is TRBJ2-2; the match to TRBD1 covers 9 bases. CDR3 length: 14 amino acids. V shed 4 bases and J 5 bases; nucleotides not matched to a gene: 2. Germline V CDR1 and CDR2: ENHRY, SYGVKD.

This clone was seen just once. The chain links TRBV6-5 to TRBJ2-7, with 7 bases fitting TRBD1. Germline-derived CDR1 and CDR2 are MNHEY and SVGAGI. With V trimmed by 8 bases and J by 1 base, 11 bases remained unmatched. This CDR3 region has 15 residues. The CDR3 sequence: CASLPNKDRSYEQYF. The DNA for the CDR3 is TGTGCCAGCCTCCCCAACAAGGACAGGTCCTACGAGCAGTACTTC.

This clone is a singleton in its sample. The gene calls are TRBV4-3 and TRBJ2-7; 9 bases agree with TRBD1. Germline V lookup: CDR1 LGHNA, CDR2 YSLEER. Trimming cost V 4 bases and J 2 bases; bases outside gene matches: 12. There are 17 residues in the CDR3. CDR3 loop: CASSPGTGPEGTYEQYF. In nucleotides, the CDR3 is TGCGCCAGCAGCCCCGGGACAGGGCCAGAGGGGACCTACGAGCAGTACTTC.

This sequence joins TRBV4-3 and TRBJ1-2, with TRBD1 identical over 9 bases. J lost 8 bases, V lost 2 bases, and 6 bases had no gene match. Germline CDR1 and CDR2: LGHNA and YSLEER. This CDR3 contains 14 residues. This CDR3 reads CASSQMGQGSGYTF. CDR3 in DNA: TGCGCCAGCAGCCAAATGGGACAGGGCTCAGGCTACACCTTC.

A remark on this clone: One end of the junction does not line up with germline, which may come from a read error. The rearrangement links TRBV28 to TRBJ2-1; 10 bases agree with TRBD2. Looked up from germline, CDR1 is MDHEN and CDR2 is SYDVKM. The CDR3 is 15 residues long. CDR3 DNA: TGTGCTAGCAAAGGAGGAGCGGGAGGGGAAGTTGAGCAGTTCTTC. Protein sequence: CASKGGAGGEVEQFF.

This chain connects TRBV29-1 to TRBJ1-1, with 10 bases lining up with TRBD1. Trimming at V came to 7 bases and at J to 3 bases, leaving 8 bases not matched to a gene. In germline, CDR1 is SQVTM, CDR2 ANQGSEA. This CDR3 has 14 residues. The CDR3 protein is CSAVTGGLYTEAFF. DNA of the CDR3: TGCAGCGCGGTGACAGGGGGCCTCTACACTGAAGCTTTCTTT.

J is TRBJ1-6 and V is TRBV19; 7 bases fit TRBD1. The length of the CDR3 is 13 residues. Germline loops: CDR1 LNHDA, CDR2 SQIVND (reference sequence). J gave up 5 bases and V 10 bases, and 5 bases lay outside the gene matches. The CDR3 DNA follows: TGTGCCACTGCCGGGACAGATAATTCACCCCTCCACTTT. Translating it yields CATAGTDNSPLHF.

The sample holds one count of this clone. The genes are TRBV4-3 and TRBJ2-1; 10 bases fit TRBD2. V lost 3 bases to trimming and J lost 9 bases; unmatched junction nucleotides: 8. The germline V gene has CDR1 LGHNA and CDR2 YSLEER. This CDR3 has 15 residues. Here the CDR3 DNA reads TGCGCCAGCAGCCAGGACCCGGGACTAGCGACTGAGCAGTTCTTC. Translated, it gives CASSQDPGLATEQFF.

The chain links TRBV19 to TRBJ2-7, with TRBD1 matching 8 bases. The CDR3 contains 17 residues. Germline lookup yields CDR1 LNHDA and CDR2 SQIVND (reference sequence). V was pared by 5 bases and J by 7 bases, with 19 bases of the junction left unmatched. The CDR3 reads CASSPGTGPSGSGEQYF. The CDR3 region has the DNA TGTGCCAGTAGTCCGGGGACAGGTCCTTCGGGTTCGGGGGAGCAGTACTTC. Filled out from reference TRBV19 and TRBJ2-7, the complete variable domain reads DGGITQSPKYLFRKEGQNVTLSCEQNLNHDAMYWYRQDPGQGLRLIYYSQIVNDFQKGDIAEGYSVSREKKESFPLTVTSAQKNPTAFYLCASSPGTGPSGSGEQYFGPGTRLTVT.

This CDR3 reads CATNFDGGRVATQYF. The CDR3, as DNA: TGTGCCACCAACTTCGACGGGGGTCGAGTCGCTACGCAGTATTTT. The genes are TRBV10-3 and TRBJ2-3; tentatively, D is TRBD2 (6 bases). Germline CDR1 is ENHRY and CDR2 is SYGVKD. With 10 bases removed from V and 8 bases from J, the gap between germline ends came to 25 bases. The CDR3 is 15 amino acids.

This sequence joins TRBV5-5 and TRBJ2-7, with a tentative D call TRBD2 (5 bases). V lost 2 bases and J 0 bases, leaving 12 bases between the germline ends. Germline CDR1 SGHKS, CDR2 YYEKEE (reference sequence). The CDR3 runs to 15 residues. As DNA, the CDR3 is TGTGCCAGCAGCTTCGACCCTGAGGGCTCCTACGAGCAGTACTTC. It specifies CASSFDPEGSYEQYF.

This clone was detected a few times. The rearrangement links TRBV28 to TRBJ1-1; 7 bases agree with TRBD1. The ends lost 2 bases at V and 11 bases at J; junction bases unmatched: 5. CDR1 is MDHEN, CDR2 SYDVKM, per germline. This CDR3 is built from 12 residues. This CDR3 reads CASSLTPGGAFF. The CDR3 nucleotides are TGTGCCAGCAGTTTAACCCCAGGGGGGGCTTTCTTT.

The V call is TRBV18, the J call TRBJ2-7; D is possibly TRBD1 (6 bases). Per germline, CDR1 KGHSH and CDR2 LQKENI. V dropped 1 base and J dropped 7 bases, with 17 bases sitting between them. The CDR3 length is 15 residues. This chain's CDR3 is CASSPRAGVTGEQYF. The CDR3 nucleotides are TGTGCCAGCTCACCACGTGCAGGGGTAACGGGTGAGCAGTACTTC. Variable domain in full (rest from reference TRBV18 and TRBJ2-7): NAGVMQNPRHLVRRRGQEARLRCSPMKGHSHVYWYRQLPEEGLKFMVYLQKENIIDESGMPKERFSAEFPKEGPSILRIQQVVRGDSAAYFCASSPRAGVTGEQYFGPGTRLTVT.

The chain uses TRBV4-3 and TRBJ2-7, with D perhaps matching TRBD2 (5 bases). The CDR3 contains 16 residues. V gave up 0 bases and J gave up 4 bases, with 16 bases separating them. Germline values: CDR1 LGHNA, CDR2 YSLEER. CDR3 sequence: CASSQDWSGSIYEQYF. The CDR3 nucleotides read TGCGCCAGCAGCCAAGACTGGAGCGGTAGCATTTACGAGCAGTACTTC.

This rearrangement joins TRBV30 to TRBJ1-2; D is undetermined. Per germline, CDR1 GTSNPN and CDR2 SVGIG (reference sequence). This CDR3 spans 13 amino acids. Trimming stripped 7 bases from V and 1 base from J, with 13 bases between. This CDR3 is CASLSGVNYGYTF. The DNA for the CDR3 is TGTGCCTCCCTGTCCGGGGTTAACTATGGCTACACCTTC.

J is TRBJ2-1 and V is TRBV4-1; TRBD2 matches at 8 bases. The CDR3 sequence is 13 residues long. The V gene's germline CDR1 is MGHRA and CDR2 YSYEKL. J lost 10 bases, V lost 2 bases, and 4 bases had no gene match. CDR3 nucleotide sequence: TGCGCCAGCAGCCAATACGGGAGGGACGAGCAGTTCTTC. Amino acids: CASSQYGRDEQFF.

This clone was counted a single time. The chain recombines TRBV4-3 with TRBJ1-5, with 11 bases identical to TRBD1. Germline lookup yields CDR1 LGHNA and CDR2 YSLEER. Germline trimming cut 2 bases from V and 4 bases from J; bases unmatched to any gene: 4. The CDR3 contains 16 residues. CDR3 DNA: TGCGCCAGCAGCCAATCGGACAGGGGGCTTAATCAGCCCCAGCATTTT. It translates to CASSQSDRGLNQPQHF.

This rearrangement joins TRBV28 to TRBJ2-2, with 12 bases identical to TRBD1. There are 15 residues in the CDR3. The junction had 5 bases not matched to a gene; V was cut back by 6 bases and J by 6 bases. Germline lookup yields CDR1 MDHEN and CDR2 SYDVKM. The CDR3, as DNA: TGTGCCAGCAGCCCCGGGACAGGGGGCCCCGGGGAGCTGTTTTTT. Its translation: CASSPGTGGPGELFF. Supplemented by reference TRBV28 and TRBJ2-2, the full variable domain reads DVKVTQSSRYLVKRTGEKVFLECVQDMDHENMFWYRQDPGLGLRLIYFSYDVKMKEKGDIPEGYSVSREKKERFSLILESASTNQTSMYLCASSPGTGGPGELFFGEGSRLTVL.

The gene calls are TRBV19 and TRBJ1-1; 7 nucleotides align to TRBD1. V was clipped by 4 bases and J by 2 bases; unmatched bases: 7. Germline V gene lookup returns CDR1 LNHDA and CDR2 SQIVND (reference sequence). The CDR3 sequence is 15 residues long. The DNA of the CDR3 is TGTGCCAGTAGTAGTATTCAGGGGGTAAACACTGAAGCTTTCTTT. Amino acids: CASSSIQGVNTEAFF.

This chain connects TRBV5-1 to TRBJ1-1; D unclear. The CDR3 extends over 14 amino acids. Germline V gives CDR1 SGHRS, CDR2 YFSETQ. Trimming cost V 2 bases and J 2 bases, with 10 bases left between them. The DNA for the CDR3 is TGCGCCAGCAGCTTTGAGTACCTAAACACTGAAGCTTTCTTT. Amino acid sequence: CASSFEYLNTEAFF.

The chain combines TRBV7-3 with TRBJ2-2; the D is unclear. The ends were cut back, 4 bases at V and 4 bases at J, with 4 bases in the middle. CDR1 and CDR2 (germline): SGHTA, FQGTGA. The CDR3 is 12 residues long. CDR3 coding DNA: TGTGCCAGCAGCTATAGCACCGGGGAGCTGTTTTTT. It translates to CASSYSTGELFF.

The CDR3 bases are TGCACCAGCAGCCAAGTTCAACAGTCCTACGCTAACTATGGCTACACCTTC. It translates to CTSSQVQQSYANYGYTF. This rearrangement joins TRBV1 to TRBJ1-2; the table assigns TRBD1, which was not confirmed against the DNA. TRBV1 is a listed pseudogene. The CDR3 extends over 17 amino acids.

This clone has a single count. The CDR3 DNA sequence: TGTGCCAGCAGCGGGGGACAGGGGAGGGGCTACACCTTC. It is translated as CASSGGQGRGYTF. The V gene is TRBV5-4, the J gene TRBJ1-2; 10 nucleotides agree with TRBD1. There are 13 residues in the CDR3. CDR1 is SGHNT, CDR2 YYREEE, per germline (reference sequence). V shed 4 bases, J shed 8 bases, and the junction held 5 bases outside the gene matches.

The chain links TRBV19 to TRBJ1-1; D remains ambiguous. The length of the CDR3 is 14 residues. With 3 bases removed from V and 1 base from J, the gap between germline ends came to 9 bases. The germline V gene has CDR1 LNHDA and CDR2 SQIVND (reference sequence). The CDR3 region has the DNA TGTGCCAGTAGTATCCCCCGCAGGAACACTGAAGCTTTCTTT. This sequence encodes CASSIPRRNTEAFF.

This chain links TRBV7-9 with TRBJ1-1; D is possibly TRBD1 (6 bases). The V and J ends lost 4 bases and 7 bases respectively, with 7 bases between them. CDR3 length equals 11 residues. Germline-derived CDR1 and CDR2 are SEHNR and FQNEAQ (reference sequence). CDR3 bases: TGTGCCAGCAGCTGGACAGTTGAAGCTTTCTTT. It yields the protein CASSWTVEAFF.

The genes are TRBV18 and TRBJ2-7; the D gene is possibly TRBD1 (6 bases). V lost 3 bases to trimming and J lost 2 bases, with 11 bases between them. CDR1 and CDR2 from the germline V gene are KGHSH and LQKENI. The CDR3 length is 14 residues. The CDR3 spells CASSPRDTPYEQYF. DNA of the CDR3: TGTGCCAGCTCACCTCGGGACACCCCCTACGAGCAGTACTTC.

This clone was observed once. This sequence joins TRBV7-8 and TRBJ2-7; 9 bases fit TRBD1. The CDR3 has 15 residues. Trimming took 4 bases from V and 2 from J; bases not matched to a gene: 6. Germline V lookup: CDR1 SGHVS, CDR2 FQNEAQ. The CDR3 protein is CASSSGTGRTYEQYF. CDR3 nucleotide sequence: TGTGCCAGCAGCTCCGGGACAGGGAGGACCTACGAGCAGTACTTC.

The chain carries TRBV4-1 and TRBJ1-5; D gene unclear. V was clipped by 0 bases and J by 5 bases, with 8 bases between them. Germline CDR1 and CDR2: MGHRA and YSYEKL. There are 14 residues in the CDR3. The CDR3 bases are TGCGCCAGCAGCCAAGAAACGCGCCATCAGCCCCAGCATTTT. This gives the protein CASSQETRHQPQHF.